Following are 8 T cell receptor beta chains from one sample sequenced in a study of human T cells and chemical hapten exposure (dated by TCRdb to the early 2020s). The label giving this sample's time point can be read as: healthy volunteer bleed at 6 weeks. Total RNA was extracted from unfractionated whole blood collected in Tempus Blood RNA tubes. Library preparation was by RACE. The listed sequencing device is NextSeq 500. TCRdb handled the public reads itself, with Q25 trimming in fastp and clone calling in MiXCR, and kept productive beta chains. Entries are consolidated by CDR3 protein sequence, retaining the most common genes and DNA. The sample table holds around 65,000 distinct CDR3 sequences, of which around 6.3% were seen once. The ten largest make up under 4.5% of the sample. The sample consisted of whole blood. These receptors were collected from a female donor in good health. Some clones in this sample may be carry-over from other donors' samples.

This clonotype has more than one count but fewer than ten. The rearrangement joins TRBV29-1 to TRBJ2-7; 7 nucleotides align to TRBD1. This CDR3 has 14 amino acids. Germline lookup yields CDR1 SQVTM and CDR2 ANQGSEA. The V gene end was trimmed by 5 bases and the J gene end by 4 bases; junction bases not matched to a gene: 11. The CDR3 region has the DNA TGCAGCGTTTCCCCCACCGGGACAGAGTACGAGCAGTACTTC. Protein product: CSVSPTGTEYEQYF.

Ten or more counts support this clonotype. The chain carries TRBV20-1 and TRBJ1-4, with D perhaps TRBD1 (5 bases). V lost 6 bases, J lost 4 bases, and 18 bases lay in between. The CDR3 loop spans 15 amino acids. CDR1 is DFQATT and CDR2 is SNEGSKA in the germline V gene (reference sequence). This CDR3 reads CSAPDGWGYNEKLFF. The CDR3 region has the DNA TGCAGTGCCCCGGACGGATGGGGGTATAATGAAAAACTGTTTTTT.

The sample holds many counts of this clonotype. The V gene is TRBV10-3, the J gene TRBJ2-2; D call uncertain. This CDR3 is built from 13 residues. The V end lost 2 bases, the J end lost 2 bases, and 3 bases lay between the germline ends. Germline V lookup: CDR1 ENHRY, CDR2 SYGVKD. The chain's CDR3 is CAISEDNTGELFF. Here the CDR3 DNA reads TGTGCCATCAGTGAGGACAACACCGGGGAGCTGTTTTTT.

This clonotype was seen at least ten times. This chain connects TRBV29-1 to TRBJ1-5; TRBD1 might be the D (5 bases). Germline V gene sequence: CDR1 SQVTM, CDR2 ANQGSEA. Trimming left V 6 bases short and J 5 bases short, with 14 bases between. CDR3 length: 13 residues. Here the CDR3 DNA reads TGCAGCGTGGGCCCGGGGCGGGATCAGCCCCAGCATTTT. Translating it yields CSVGPGRDQPQHF.

In its sample, this clonotype was seen many times. The CDR3 nucleotides are TGTGCCAGCAGCCCCCGACTAGCGGGAGGCCCCGGGGCCAACGTCCTGACTTTC. Translation gives CASSPRLAGGPGANVLTF. The chain links TRBV7-3 to TRBJ2-6; TRBD2 agrees at 13 bases. This CDR3 contains 18 residues. The germline V gene has CDR1 SGHTA and CDR2 FQGTGA. Germline trimming cut 5 bases from V and 4 bases from J; bases unmatched to any gene: 8.

The genes are TRBV6-5 and TRBJ1-1; the D gene is possibly TRBD1 (6 bases). Trimming shortened V by 2 bases and J by 4 bases, and 17 bases separated the two germline ends. The CDR3 runs to 16 residues. Germline lookup yields CDR1 MNHEY and CDR2 SVGAGI. CDR3 region: CASSYAEGVGGTEAFF. The CDR3 bases are TGTGCCAGCAGTTACGCCGAGGGGGTAGGTGGCACTGAAGCTTTCTTT.

This clonotype was detected ten times or more. The chain combines TRBV20-1 with TRBJ2-7; possibly TRBD1 for D (6 bases). Per germline, CDR1 DFQATT and CDR2 SNEGSKA (reference sequence). Deletions cut 5 bases from V and 5 bases from J, with 7 bases between. The CDR3 sequence is 10 residues long. CDR3 DNA sequence: TGCAGTGCTTACAGGGACGAGCAGTACTTC. This gives the protein CSAYRDEQYF.

This clonotype was detected ten times or more. The rearrangement links TRBV10-2 to TRBJ2-7; D gene ambiguous. Trimming shortened V by 0 bases and J by 4 bases, and 4 bases separated the two germline ends. This CDR3 is built from 12 residues. From germline, CDR1 is WSHSY and CDR2 SAAADI. CDR3 in DNA: TGCGCCAGCAGTGAGTCGAGTTACGAGCAGTACTTC. It encodes CASSESSYEQYF.